This note documents a single T cell receptor (beta chain) sequence. Authors' data handling: It was from reference gene primer amplification that nucleated cell counts were estimated. The table came from immunoSEQ multiplex PCR; TCRdb's copy has only in-frame clones and leaves some out. V, J and clone size were drawn from that table, and D and trimming were deduced from the DNA. The sample yields over 400,000 clones, 70% to 90% seen once. Germline V gene data show CDR1 as MNHEY and CDR2 as SMNVEV (reference sequence). V was clipped by 4 bases and J by 9 bases; unmatched bases: 6. CDR3 length: 14 amino acids. The data originate from a study of blood T cell repertoires in COVID-19. Study background: Some COVID-19 samples were acute and others convalescent; all came from the United States, Italy and Spain. PBMCs, B-cell-depleted T cells, or T cells were the source of the cDNA or gDNA that made up the material.

The chain uses TRBV27 and TRBJ1-6, with 7 bases lining up with TRBD1. Sample: peripheral blood. The clonotype comes from a woman between 25 and 40 years old with active or convalescent COVID-19. CDR3 DNA: TGTGCCAGCAGTTCAAAGACAGGGTCTTCACCCCTCCACTTT. This sequence encodes CASSSKTGSSPLHF.